This T cell receptor (beta chain) was sequenced in a study of blood T cell repertoires in COVID-19. The wider study: Italy, Spain and the United States were the sources of the convalescent and acute COVID-19 samples. PBMCs, B-cell-depleted T cells, or T cells provided the cDNA or gDNA that made up the material.

V lost 4 bases and J lost 4, with 10 bases in between. The CDR3 covers 13 residues. Germline CDR1 and CDR2: LNHDA and SQIVND (reference sequence). Under the authors' procedure: Researchers report that nucleated cell counts were estimated from reference gene primer amplification. Some clones are missing from TCRdb's copy, which holds only in-frame ones; the method was immunoSEQ multiplex PCR. The DNA gave D and trimming, while V, J and clone size come from that table. The repertoire includes tens of thousands of clones, roughly 91% of them detected once, and 1.5% to 2% sits in the top ten. The receptor was derived from a woman in her 50s in a cohort sampled during active COVID-19. The chain uses TRBV19 and TRBJ2-5; D gene unclear. Material: peripheral blood. CDR3 coding DNA: TGTGCCAGTAGTACGACAAACAGAGAGACCCAGTACTTC. Translated, it gives CASSTTNRETQYF.